These 21 T cell receptor beta chains originate from one sample sequenced in a study of CD8 T cells in ankylosing spondylitis. In TCRdb, the 5' RACE reads were re-called with MiXCR into one record per CDR3 protein. The data hold under 250,000 distinct CDR3 sequences, with 10% to 13% observed a single time. Sequencing was done on a sample of blood, either unsorted or a sorted T cell fraction (not recorded which). All receptors derive from a male donor with ankylosing spondylitis or in good health (not recorded which).

This clonotype was picked up a small number of times. V gene TRBV11-2 combines with J gene TRBJ2-1, with TRBD2 identical over 10 bases. Germline V CDR1 and CDR2: SGHAT, FQNNGV. This CDR3 has 15 residues. V shed 3 bases and J 5 bases; nucleotides not matched to a gene: 4. As DNA, the CDR3 is TGTGCCAGCAGCTTTACTAGCGGGATCAACAATGAGCAGTTCTTC. Its translation: CASSFTSGINNEQFF.

The rearrangement links TRBV4-1 to TRBJ1-1; 7 bases align to TRBD1. The ends lost 0 bases at V and 8 bases at J; junction bases unmatched: 3. The CDR3 covers 13 residues. CDR1 is MGHRA, CDR2 YSYEKL, per germline. The CDR3 DNA follows: TGCGCCAGCAGCCAAGACATGGGACAGGAAGCTTTCTTT. Translation gives CASSQDMGQEAFF.

This clonotype was picked up many times. This sequence joins TRBV12-3 or TRBV12-4 and TRBJ2-2, with D uncertain. This CDR3 is 12 amino acids long. V lost 1 base and J lost 12, with 9 bases in between. CDR3 sequence: CASSLGQSQLFF. In DNA form, the CDR3 reads TGTGCCAGCAGTTTAGGACAAAGTCAGCTGTTTTTT.

This clonotype was seen repeatedly, ten times or more. V and J are TRBV6-2 or TRBV6-3 and TRBJ2-3, with TRBD1 matching 7 bases. Germline values: CDR1 MNHEY, CDR2 SVGEGT. V shed 5 bases, J shed 5 bases, and the junction held 13 bases outside the gene matches. The CDR3 is 16 residues long. CDR3 residues: CASSRGLQGSQDTQYF. The CDR3 DNA reads as TGTGCCAGCAGTCGGGGCTTACAGGGGAGTCAAGATACGCAGTATTTT.

The chain uses TRBV7-9 and TRBJ1-1; 8 positions match TRBD1. The V segment lost 5 bases and the J segment 4 bases; nucleotides outside the gene matches: 9. Germline V lookup: CDR1 SEHNR, CDR2 FQNEAQ (reference sequence). The CDR3 has 15 amino acids. In DNA, the CDR3 is TGTGCCAGCAGCCCCGGCAGGGGGCATGGCACTGAAGCTTTCTTT. It codes for CASSPGRGHGTEAFF.

V gene TRBV13 combines with J gene TRBJ2-1; D may correspond to TRBD1 or TRBD2 (5 bases each). Germline V gene lookup returns CDR1 PRHDT and CDR2 FYEKMQ (reference sequence). Trimming shortened V by 2 bases and J by 7 bases, and 15 bases separated the two germline ends. The CDR3 runs to 15 residues. The CDR3 sequence: CASSLSAGGWNEQFF. CDR3 nucleotide sequence: TGTGCCAGCAGCTTATCGGCTGGGGGTTGGAATGAGCAGTTCTTC.

This clonotype was recorded at least ten times. The chain carries TRBV3-1 and TRBJ2-1; D perhaps matches TRBD2 (5 bases). V was cut by 7 bases and J by 9 bases, with 19 bases left in between. Germline V gives CDR1 LGHDT, CDR2 YNNKEL (reference sequence). The CDR3 totals 14 residues. This chain's CDR3 is CASTTSNRDGEQFF. CDR3 nucleotide sequence: TGTGCCAGCACCACTTCCAATCGGGATGGTGAGCAGTTCTTC.

The chain joins TRBV6-5 to TRBJ2-5, with 9 positions matching TRBD2. V was pared by 1 base and J by 1 base, with 10 bases of the junction left unmatched. CDR1 is MNHEY and CDR2 is SVGAGI in the germline V gene. The CDR3 covers 18 residues. The CDR3 bases are TGTGCCAGCAGTTACTTGGGGGACCTAGCGGGACCCCAAGAGACCCAGTACTTC. This codes for CASSYLGDLAGPQETQYF.

Ten or more counts support this clonotype. The V and J genes are TRBV6-5 and TRBJ2-5; the D gene is possibly TRBD2 (6 bases). CDR3 length: 13 amino acids. The germline CDR1 and CDR2 sequences are MNHEY and SVGAGI. The ends were cut back, 1 base at V and 5 bases at J, with 8 bases in the middle. CDR3 sequence (DNA): TGTGCCAGCAGTTACTTAGGAGGGGAGACCCAGTACTTC. Residues: CASSYLGGETQYF.

This sequence joins TRBV6-2 or TRBV6-3 and TRBJ2-3, with TRBD1 matching 8 bases. Germline values: CDR1 MNHEY, CDR2 SVGEGT. Trimming removed 2 bases from V and 6 bases from J; junction bases left unmatched: 10. The CDR3 consists of 16 residues. The CDR3 sequence is CASSYLETGVRDTQYF. The CDR3, as DNA: TGTGCCAGCAGTTACCTCGAGACAGGGGTGAGGGATACGCAGTATTTT.

The chain has TRBV29-1 and TRBJ1-2; TRBD1 agrees at 8 bases. The CDR3 totals 13 residues. V lost 5 bases to trimming and J lost 3 bases; unmatched junction nucleotides: 5. Germline assignment: CDR1 SQVTM and CDR2 ANQGSEA. CDR3 coding DNA: TGCAGCGTTCTCTACAGGGGGGACTATGGCTACACCTTC. It is translated as CSVLYRGDYGYTF.

This clonotype occurred many times. The genes are TRBV7-2 and TRBJ2-7, with D perhaps matching TRBD1 or TRBD2 (5 bases each). The germline gives CDR1 SGHTA, CDR2 FQGNSA. This CDR3 has 16 amino acids. V lost 4 bases, J lost 3 bases, and 19 bases lay in between. In nucleotides, the CDR3 is TGTGCCAGCAGCTCCGGGGCCGTCCCCGCCCTCTACGAGCAGTACTTC. It codes for CASSSGAVPALYEQYF.

Details on this clonotype: It may be a read error: a sequence one base away is much more abundant. The chain combines TRBV12-3 or TRBV12-4 with TRBJ2-2, with D unresolved. V shed 6 bases and J shed 6 bases, with 5 bases lying between them. This CDR3 has 11 residues. CDR3 protein: CASRSSGELFF. DNA of the CDR3: TGTGCCAGCAGAAGTTCCGGGGAGCTGTTTTTT.

This clonotype was seen at least ten times. The chain has TRBV10-3 and TRBJ1-1; D uncertain. The CDR3 runs 14 residues. The germline V gene has CDR1 ENHRY and CDR2 SYGVKD. With 10 bases removed from V and 3 bases from J, the gap between germline ends came to 18 bases. The CDR3 loop is CATRELSRDTEAFF. CDR3 DNA: TGTGCCACCCGGGAACTCTCGAGGGACACTGAAGCTTTCTTT.

At least ten counts were recorded for this clonotype. CDR3 DNA sequence: TGTGCCAGCAGTCCCCGGACCCATACCGGGGAGCTGTTTTTT. It encodes CASSPRTHTGELFF. The chain joins TRBV12-3 or TRBV12-4 to TRBJ2-2; D is unresolved. The CDR3 is 14 residues long. Deletions cut 5 bases from V and 5 bases from J, with 12 bases between.

This clonotype was recorded at least ten times. The CDR3 is CSPDREIGGELFF. CDR3 bases: TGCAGCCCGGACAGGGAGATAGGAGGGGAGCTGTTTTTT. The rearrangement links TRBV29-1 to TRBJ2-2; TRBD1 matches 8 bases. Germline V gene data show CDR1 as SQVTM and CDR2 as ANQGSEA. The CDR3 covers 13 residues. V trimming: 8 bases; J trimming: 8 bases; junction bases outside the gene matches: 10.

This clonotype was observed many times. The chain links TRBV7-2 to TRBJ2-5; possibly TRBD2 for D (5 bases). V gave up 5 bases and J gave up 5 bases, with 12 bases separating them. The CDR3 has 13 amino acids. Germline CDR1 SGHTA, CDR2 FQGNSA. CDR3 DNA: TGTGCCAGCAGCCTTGGCGGCGGGGAGACCCAGTACTTC. This encodes CASSLGGGETQYF.

This clonotype was seen many times. This rearrangement joins TRBV21-1 to TRBJ2-7; the D segment call TRBD1 is taken from the table without a DNA check. TRBV21-1 is a known pseudogene. There are 17 residues in the CDR3. The DNA for the CDR3 is TGTGCCAGTCTTCCGTACCAGGACAGGGACAAGGACTACGAGCAGTACTTC. This translates into CASLPYQDRDKDYEQYF.

This chain links TRBV20-1 with TRBJ2-7, with TRBD2 identical over 7 bases. Per germline, CDR1 DFQATT and CDR2 SNEGSKA (reference sequence). The CDR3 extends over 14 amino acids. V lost 5 bases, J lost 6 bases, and 13 bases stayed unmatched. The CDR3 loop reads CSARPGLVGSEQYF. The CDR3 coding sequence is TGCAGTGCTCGGCCAGGACTAGTGGGGAGCGAGCAGTACTTC.

This clonotype was seen many times. This chain links TRBV11-3 with TRBJ2-3; 7 bases are a match to TRBD2. Trimming took 1 base from V and 1 from J; bases not matched to a gene: 8. This CDR3 has 17 residues. Germline-derived CDR1 and CDR2 are SGHNT and YENEEA. Written as DNA, the CDR3 is TGTGCCAGCAGCTTAGGTCGGGGGGTTGCTGGCACAGATACGCAGTATTTT. Its translation is CASSLGRGVAGTDTQYF. The variable domain in full, completed from reference TRBV11-3 and TRBJ2-3, reads EAGVVQSPRYKIIEKKQPVAFWCNPISGHNTLYWYLQNLGQGPELLIRYENEEAVDDSQLPKDRFSAERLKGVDSTLKIQPAELGDSAVYLCASSLGRGVAGTDTQYFGPGTRLTVL.

This clonotype was observed at least ten times. The chain is built from TRBV5-5 and TRBJ2-2, with D perhaps being TRBD1 or TRBD2 (5 bases each). Germline V CDR1 and CDR2: SGHKS, YYEKEE (reference sequence). The CDR3 has 15 residues. V shed 2 bases and J shed 4 bases, with 12 bases lying between them. The CDR3: CASSFRDPSTGELFF. DNA for the CDR3: TGTGCCAGCAGCTTCAGGGACCCGAGCACCGGGGAGCTGTTTTTT.